These 17 T cell receptor beta chains originate from one sample sequenced in a study of T cell responses to AZD1222 COVID-19 vaccine. The protocol was immunoSEQ multiplex PCR, while the TCRdb copy is restricted to in-frame clones and leaves out a portion. The table shows 100,000 to 150,000 clones, with 75% to 85% occurring only once. The source material was peripheral blood, sampled 28 days after the second dose of the MenACWY control vaccine. The receptors derive from an adult who received the MenACWY meningococcal vaccine as a control.

The chain uses TRBV7-9 and TRBJ1-4; 9 nucleotides agree with TRBD1. Trimming cost V 5 bases and J 3 bases; bases outside gene matches: 4. Germline CDR1 SEHNR, CDR2 FQNEAQ (reference sequence). There are 15 residues in the CDR3. CDR3 coding DNA: TGTGCCAGCAGCACCCGACAGGGGGCTAATGAAAAACTGTTTTTT. As protein: CASSTRQGANEKLFF.

The V gene is TRBV13, the J gene TRBJ2-1, with D unclear. The CDR3 spans 16 residues. Germline V gene sequence: CDR1 PRHDT, CDR2 FYEKMQ (reference sequence). Trimming shortened V by 6 bases and J by 3 bases, and 18 bases separated the two germline ends. CDR3 sequence: CASSYSSAAYYNEQFF. In DNA form, the CDR3 reads TGTGCCAGCAGTTACAGCTCGGCGGCCTACTACAATGAGCAGTTCTTC.

V and J are TRBV5-4 and TRBJ2-7, with 7 bases lining up with TRBD2. The CDR3 is 18 amino acids. Trimming took 2 bases from V and 2 from J; bases not matched to a gene: 16. CDR1 is SGHNT and CDR2 is YYREEE in the germline V gene (reference sequence). CDR3: CASSFRGVAGPKTYEQYF. In DNA form, the CDR3 reads TGTGCCAGCAGCTTCCGGGGGGTAGCGGGCCCTAAGACCTACGAGCAGTACTTC.

This clone was seen a handful of times. The chain joins TRBV28 to TRBJ1-2; D unclear. Germline values: CDR1 MDHEN, CDR2 SYDVKM. Trimming removed 6 bases from V and 4 bases from J, with 6 bases in between. The CDR3 contains 11 residues. As DNA, the CDR3 is TGTGCCAGCAGGGTAGGCTATGGCTACACCTTC. It translates to CASRVGYGYTF.

This chain connects TRBV6-5 to TRBJ1-1; 7 nucleotides match TRBD1. CDR3 size: 13 residues. Germline loops: CDR1 MNHEY, CDR2 SVGAGI. J lost 6 bases, V lost 5 bases, and 6 bases had no gene match. The CDR3 loop is CASSKQGKPEAFF. In nucleotides, the CDR3 is TGTGCCAGCAGTAAACAGGGGAAGCCTGAAGCTTTCTTT.

The CDR3 DNA follows: TGTGCCAGTAGTCCCCTAACCCCCCAGGGTGGAGAGACCCAGTACTTC. This encodes CASSPLTPQGGETQYF. The chain employs TRBV19 and TRBJ2-5; possible D gene TRBD1, 5 bases. In germline, CDR1 is LNHDA, CDR2 SQIVND (reference sequence). Between the trimmed V and J ends, which lost 5 bases and 4 bases, there was a span of 20 bases. The CDR3 sequence is 16 residues long.

V gene TRBV19 combines with J gene TRBJ2-2; D is perhaps TRBD2 (6 bases). Per the germline V gene, CDR1 is LNHDA and CDR2 is SQIVND (reference sequence). The V end was cut by 7 bases, the J end by 5 bases, with 11 bases between. This CDR3 is built from 13 residues. The DNA of the CDR3 is TGTGCCAGTACCCATCGGGGGACCGGGGAGCTGTTTTTT. This encodes CASTHRGTGELFF.

The J gene is TRBJ2-1, the V gene TRBV6-5; D tentatively fits TRBD1 or TRBD2 (5 bases each). This CDR3 has 11 amino acids. Deletions cut 10 bases from V and 10 bases from J, with 14 bases between. In germline, CDR1 is MNHEY, CDR2 SVGAGI. The CDR3 DNA reads as TGTGCCACCTTCGAGTGGGGGGAGCAGTTCTTC. Translation gives CATFEWGEQFF.

This clone occurred a few times. The chain joins TRBV18 to TRBJ2-5; perhaps TRBD2 as D (6 bases). Germline CDR1 reads KGHSH; CDR2 reads LQKENI. CDR3 size: 15 residues. V gave up 11 bases and J gave up 0 bases, with 19 bases separating them. The CDR3 spells CAASLNGGNQETQYF. CDR3 DNA: TGTGCCGCCTCACTTAACGGGGGAAACCAAGAGACCCAGTACTTC.

The chain couples TRBV28 to TRBJ2-1; maybe TRBD1 (5 bases). The CDR3 extends over 12 amino acids. Germline-derived CDR1 and CDR2 are MDHEN and SYDVKM. The V end lost 6 bases, the J end lost 6 bases, and 9 bases lay between the germline ends. DNA of the CDR3: TGTGCCAGCAGGAGTGACAGCAATGAGCAGTTCTTC. As protein: CASRSDSNEQFF.

The rearrangement uses TRBV6-5 and TRBJ1-1; a weak D match, TRBD1 (6 bases). Trimming removed 2 bases from V and 1 base from J, with 11 bases in between. The CDR3 runs 15 residues. Germline lookup yields CDR1 MNHEY and CDR2 SVGAGI. As DNA, the CDR3 is TGTGCCAGCAGTTACCCCCGGGGGCCGAACACTGAAGCTTTCTTT. As protein: CASSYPRGPNTEAFF.

The table lists this clone with a few counts. The CDR3, as DNA: TGTGCCAGCAGTTCCCCCACCAGGGGCCCTGGAAACACCATATATTTT. Amino acids: CASSSPTRGPGNTIYF. This sequence joins TRBV6-6 and TRBJ1-3, with D perhaps TRBD1 (6 bases). The V gene's germline CDR1 is MNHNY and CDR2 SVGAGI (reference sequence). Trimming cost V 4 bases and J 2 bases, with 15 bases left between them. This CDR3 is built from 16 residues.

This rearrangement joins TRBV5-1 to TRBJ2-1; 9 bases line up with TRBD2. The CDR3 is made up of 15 amino acids. The V gene end was trimmed by 0 bases and the J gene end by 4 bases; junction bases not matched to a gene: 2. Germline CDR1 SGHRS, CDR2 YFSETQ. Here the CDR3 DNA reads TGCGCCAGCAGCTTGGTAGCGGGGGAGTACAATGAGCAGTTCTTC. Amino acids: CASSLVAGEYNEQFF.

The chain employs TRBV5-1 and TRBJ2-1, with D unresolved. V was clipped by 0 bases and J by 0 bases, with 7 bases between them. CDR1 and CDR2 from the germline V gene are SGHRS and YFSETQ. CDR3 length: 15 amino acids. CDR3 in amino acids: CASSLAGLSYNEQFF. DNA of the CDR3: TGCGCCAGCAGCTTGGCGGGCCTCTCCTACAATGAGCAGTTCTTC. Combining the CDR3 with reference TRBV5-1 and TRBJ2-1 gives the whole variable domain KAGVTQTPRYLIKTRGQQVTLSCSPISGHRSVSWYQQTPGQGLQFLFEYFSETQRNKGNFPGRFSGRQFSNSRSEMNVSTLELGDSALYLCASSLAGLSYNEQFFGPGTRLTVL.

The chain is built from TRBV4-1 and TRBJ1-2; D is undetermined. With 0 bases removed from V and 5 bases from J, the gap between germline ends came to 7 bases. Per germline, CDR1 MGHRA and CDR2 YSYEKL. CDR3 length equals 13 residues. The CDR3 is CASSQDWEYGYTF. Here the CDR3 DNA reads TGCGCCAGCAGCCAAGATTGGGAATATGGCTACACCTTC.

The J gene is TRBJ1-3, the V gene TRBV11-3; D gene uncertain. Trimming removed 6 bases from V and 4 bases from J, with 22 bases in between. The CDR3 is made up of 17 amino acids. Germline CDR1 and CDR2: SGHNT and YENEEA. CDR3 DNA: TGTGCCAGCAGTCCTACTCTCGGGGTGGCGAGAGGAAACACCATATATTTT. The encoded protein is CASSPTLGVARGNTIYF.

This clone was seen only once. The gene calls are TRBV9 and TRBJ2-2; weak D call: TRBD1 (8 bases). Germline V gives CDR1 SGDLS, CDR2 YYNGEE. The CDR3 has 16 amino acids. V was trimmed by 4 bases and J by 1 base, leaving 14 bases between them. The CDR3 loop is CASSRTGRGNTGELFF. The CDR3 nucleotides read TGTGCCAGCAGCCGGACAGGGAGGGGGAACACCGGGGAGCTGTTTTTT.